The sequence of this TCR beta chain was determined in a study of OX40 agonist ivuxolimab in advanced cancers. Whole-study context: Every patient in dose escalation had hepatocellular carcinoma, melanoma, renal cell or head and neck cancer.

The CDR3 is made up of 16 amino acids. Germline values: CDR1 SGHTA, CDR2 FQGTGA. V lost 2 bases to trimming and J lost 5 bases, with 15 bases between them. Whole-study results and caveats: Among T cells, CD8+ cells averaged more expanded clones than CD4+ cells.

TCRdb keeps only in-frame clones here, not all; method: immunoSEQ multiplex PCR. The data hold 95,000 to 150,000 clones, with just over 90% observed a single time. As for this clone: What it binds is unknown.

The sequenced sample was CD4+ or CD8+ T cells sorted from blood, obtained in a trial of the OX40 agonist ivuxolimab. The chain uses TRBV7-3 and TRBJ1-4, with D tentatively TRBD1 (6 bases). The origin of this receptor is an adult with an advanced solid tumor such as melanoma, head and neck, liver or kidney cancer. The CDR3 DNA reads TGTGCCAGCAGCTTATTCCGGGGGCATGGGAATGAAAAACTGTTTTTT. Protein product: CASSLFRGHGNEKLFF.